These T cell receptor beta chains were read from a single sample in a study of early T cells in non-severe SARS-CoV-2 infection. TCRdb used MiXCR to reprocess the 5' RACE reads, holding one entry per CDR3 protein. The sample includes 110,000 or so distinct CDR3 sequences, about 12% of them seen just once. The sequencing sample was made of whole blood. The receptors were sampled from an adult who was a healthcare worker with PCR-confirmed SARS-CoV-2 infection or an uninfected control (not recorded which). Both conserved end residues are part of each CDR3. A D gene is named only where the DNA matches it firmly. Not every row has a clone size; where given, it reads once, few, many or a size class.

TRBV7-3,many,18,TRBD1,TRBJ1-6,CASSKSPPGTGGSSPLHF,TGTGCCAGCAGCAAGTCTCCCCCCGGGACAGGGGGCAGTTCACCCCTCCACTTT
TRBV21-1,many,17,NA,TRBJ2-4,CASSPMDRSKAKNIQYF,TGTGCCAGCAGCCCCATGGACAGGTCCAAAGCCAAAAACATTCAGTACTTC
TRBV7-3,once,13,NA,TRBJ1-1,CASRQDPNTEAFF,TGTGCCAGCAGACAGGACCCAAACACTGAAGCTTTCTTT
TRBV3-1,many,13,TRBD1,TRBJ2-2,CASSQRGRGELFF,TGTGCCAGCAGCCAAAGGGGGCGAGGGGAGCTGTTTTTT
TRBV5-4,NA,15,NA,TRBJ1-4,CASSSNGRTNEKLFF,TGTGCCAGCAGCTCTAATGGACGGACTAATGAAAAACTGTTTTTT
TRBV19,NA,16,NA,TRBJ2-2,CASRKGWGDGTGELFF,TGTGCCAGTAGAAAGGGTTGGGGTGATGGAACCGGGGAGCTGTTTTTT
TRBV20-1,few,15,NA,TRBJ1-1,CSAREWGDPNTEAFF,TGCAGTGCTAGAGAGTGGGGGGACCCGAACACTGAAGCTTTCTTT
TRBV30,many,13,NA,TRBJ2-5,CALGRTNQETQYF,TGTGCCTTAGGGAGGACCAACCAAGAGACCCAGTACTTC
TRBV5-1,few,15,TRBD1,TRBJ2-1,CASSTERDRFNEQFF,TGCGCCAGCAGCACCGAACGGGACAGGTTCAATGAGCAGTTCTTC
TRBV10-3,few,15,TRBD1,TRBJ2-2,CAITPGQLNTGELFF,TGTGCCATCACACCGGGACAGTTAAACACCGGGGAGCTGTTTTTT
TRBV18,NA,15,NA,TRBJ2-2,CASSPGPTVTGELFF,TGTGCCAGCTCACCGGGCCCGACCGTTACCGGGGAGCTGTTTTTT
TRBV28,few,12,NA,TRBJ1-5,CATRQANQPQHF,TGTGCCACCCGCCAAGCGAATCAGCCCCAGCATTTT
TRBV15,few,16,TRBD1,TRBJ2-1,CATSRGLGQANNEQFF,TGTGCCACCAGCAGAGGGTTGGGACAGGCCAACAATGAGCAGTTCTTC
TRBV20-1,NA,18,NA,TRBJ2-3,CSARSLAPGLEITDTQYF,TGCAGTGCTAGATCTCTCGCCCCGGGACTCGAAATCACAGATACGCAGTATTTT
TRBV20-1,NA,16,TRBD1,TRBJ1-5,CSASIGTDLSNQPQHF,TGCAGTGCTAGTATAGGGACAGATCTTAGCAATCAGCCCCAGCATTTT
TRBV2,NA,13,NA,TRBJ2-3,CASTDMNPDTQYF,TGTGCCAGCACGGATATGAATCCAGATACGCAGTATTTT
TRBV25-1,few,14,TRBD1,TRBJ2-5,CASSADREVETQYF,TGTGCCAGCAGTGCGGACAGGGAAGTTGAGACCCAGTACTTC
TRBV5-1,NA,17,TRBD1,TRBJ2-2,CASSLTRTGAFTGELFF,TGCGCCAGCAGCTTAACTCGGACAGGGGCTTTCACCGGGGAGCTGTTTTTT
TRBV3-1,few,13,NA,TRBJ1-1,CASSQVDGLGAFF,TGTGCCAGCAGCCAAGTGGACGGGCTTGGAGCTTTCTTT
TRBV20-1,many,14,TRBD2,TRBJ2-5,CSATPGLAGETQYF,TGCAGTGCCACCCCGGGACTAGCGGGGGAGACCCAGTACTTC
TRBV9,many,14,NA,TRBJ1-3,CASSVAAQGNTIYF,TGTGCCAGCAGCGTGGCGGCGCAGGGAAACACCATATATTTT
TRBV3-1,few,15,NA,TRBJ1-1,CASSQRNRESTEAFF,TGTGCCAGCAGCCAACGGAACAGGGAGAGCACTGAAGCTTTCTTT
TRBV11-2,many,16,TRBD1,TRBJ2-2,CASSFYDRGGTGELFF,TGTGCCAGCAGCTTCTACGACAGGGGAGGCACCGGGGAGCTGTTTTTT
TRBV7-9,NA,16,TRBD1,TRBJ1-4,CASSLTQGVLGEKLFF,TGTGCCAGCAGCTTAACCCAGGGGGTGCTGGGAGAAAAACTGTTTTTT
TRBV18,many,15,TRBD1,TRBJ2-1,CASSLSTGRANEQFF,TGTGCCAGCTCACTTTCGACAGGGCGAGCAAATGAGCAGTTCTTC
TRBV6-6,many,15,NA,TRBJ1-4,CASTQFRDFNEKLFF,TGTGCCAGCACCCAATTCCGGGACTTTAATGAAAAACTGTTTTTT
TRBV5-1,few,15,TRBD1,TRBJ2-7,CASSSTGTGAYEQYF,TGCGCCAGCAGCTCAACCGGGACAGGGGCCTACGAGCAGTACTTC
TRBV12-3/TRBV12-4,few,16,TRBD1,TRBJ2-7,CASSLGTGTGGFEQYF,TGTGCCAGCAGTTTAGGAACCGGGACAGGGGGCTTTGAGCAGTACTTC
TRBV3-1,NA,16,NA,TRBJ1-1,CASSQVGGIKDAEAFF,TGTGCCAGCAGCCAAGTGGGGGGGATTAAGGACGCTGAAGCTTTCTTT
TRBV5-1,many,15,NA,TRBJ2-5,CASSLTALARETQYF,TGCGCCAGCAGCTTGACGGCTTTAGCGAGGGAGACCCAGTACTTC
TRBV20-1,NA,13,TRBD2,TRBJ2-3,CSAREGTSYTQYF,TGCAGTGCTAGAGAGGGGACTAGCTATACGCAGTATTTT
TRBV28,NA,12,NA,TRBJ1-1,CASSLENTEAFF,TGTGCCAGCAGTTTGGAGAACACTGAAGCTTTCTTT
TRBV6-5,NA,17,TRBD1,TRBJ1-6,CASSRRQGMNSNSPLHF,TGTGCCAGCAGTCGTCGACAGGGGATGAACTCTAATTCACCCCTCCACTTT
TRBV7-9,few,13,NA,TRBJ2-5,CASSLRRGETQYF,TGTGCCAGCAGCTTACGCCGGGGAGAGACCCAGTACTTC
TRBV30,NA,14,NA,TRBJ1-1,CAWSRTNLGTEAFF,TGTGCCTGGAGTAGGACAAACCTGGGGACTGAAGCTTTCTTT
TRBV20-1,many,12,NA,TRBJ2-7,CSAQDSSYEQYF,TGCAGTGCTCAGGATAGCTCCTACGAGCAGTACTTC
TRBV20-1,NA,14,TRBD2,TRBJ2-7,CSARDRTSSYEQYF,TGCAGTGCTAGAGATCGGACTAGCAGCTACGAGCAGTACTTC